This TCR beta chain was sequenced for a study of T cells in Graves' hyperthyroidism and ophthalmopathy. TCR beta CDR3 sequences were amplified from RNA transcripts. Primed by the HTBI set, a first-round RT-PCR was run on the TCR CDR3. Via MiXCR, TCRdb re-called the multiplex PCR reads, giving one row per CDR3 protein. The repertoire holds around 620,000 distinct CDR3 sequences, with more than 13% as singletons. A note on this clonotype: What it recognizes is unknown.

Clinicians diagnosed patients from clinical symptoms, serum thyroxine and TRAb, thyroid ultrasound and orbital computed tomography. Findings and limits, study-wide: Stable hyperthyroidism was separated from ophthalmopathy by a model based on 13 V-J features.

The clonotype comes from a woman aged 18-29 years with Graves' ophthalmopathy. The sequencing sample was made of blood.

The CDR3 nucleotides read TGTGCCAGTAGTCCTGACCCGACTAGCGGATACTACGAGCAGTACTTC. This codes for CASSPDPTSGYYEQYF. V and J are TRBV19 and TRBJ2-7; 9 nucleotides agree with TRBD2. The germline gives CDR1 LNHDA, CDR2 SQIVND (reference sequence). V lost 5 bases and J lost 3; bases outside the gene matches: 11. The CDR3 consists of 16 residues.